These 27 T cell receptor beta chains originate from one sample sequenced in a study of glioma-infiltrating T cells after dendritic cell vaccination. Described time point: after dendritic cell vaccination, including at tumor progression/relapse. TCRdb's copy holds only in-frame clones and misses some; the assay was immunoSEQ multiplex PCR. The sample holds tens of thousands of clones, about 89% seen once. This specimen consisted of blood, obtained after dendritic cell vaccination. The source of these receptors is a human donor with glioblastoma.

CDR3 region: CASSNLGQGAANYGYTF. CDR3 sequence (DNA): TGTGCCAGCAGCAATCTGGGACAGGGGGCGGCTAACTATGGCTACACCTTC. This sequence joins TRBV21-1 and TRBJ1-2; the listed D gene, TRBD1, was not tested against the DNA. TRBV21-1 corresponds to a pseudogene. CDR3 length: 17 amino acids.

The chain recombines TRBV19 with TRBJ2-2, with 7 bases aligning to TRBD2. J lost 6 bases, V lost 7 bases, and 17 bases had no gene match. The CDR3 totals 17 residues. Germline V gene sequence: CDR1 LNHDA, CDR2 SQIVND (reference sequence). CDR3 sequence (DNA): TGTGCCAGTACCTCCCGGGGATGGGGGGGGTCCGCCGGGGAGCTGTTTTTT. It specifies CASTSRGWGGSAGELFF.

This chain joins TRBV11-2 and TRBJ1-1, with D perhaps matching TRBD1 (5 bases). The CDR3 runs 15 residues. The V and J ends lost 5 bases and 3 bases respectively, with 16 bases between them. Per germline, CDR1 SGHAT and CDR2 FQNNGV. CDR3 amino acids: CASSGGLRGDTEAFF. The DNA of the CDR3 is TGTGCCAGCAGCGGCGGGCTCCGGGGGGACACTGAAGCTTTCTTT.

This rearrangement joins TRBV7-2 to TRBJ1-5; a weak D match, TRBD1 (6 bases). The CDR3 spans 15 residues. Germline V gives CDR1 SGHTA, CDR2 FQGNSA. V lost 6 bases and J lost 6, with 18 bases in between. The CDR3 is CASRRGGGGRQPQHF. The CDR3, as DNA: TGTGCCAGCAGGCGGGGGGGCGGTGGGCGTCAGCCCCAGCATTTT.

The chain recombines TRBV27 with TRBJ2-1; 11 positions match TRBD1. Germline V lookup: CDR1 MNHEY, CDR2 SMNVEV (reference sequence). This CDR3 contains 14 residues. With V trimmed by 2 bases and J by 8 bases, 2 bases remained unmatched. Here the CDR3 reads CASSLRDRGYEQFF. Written as DNA, the CDR3 is TGTGCCAGCAGTTTAAGGGACAGGGGGTATGAGCAGTTCTTC.

This clone was observed a single time. The chain joins TRBV12-5 to TRBJ1-2, with D tentatively TRBD1 (6 bases). CDR3 length: 15 residues. With 1 base removed from V and 4 bases from J, the gap between germline ends came to 13 bases. Germline CDR1 reads LGHNT; CDR2 reads FRNRAP. The CDR3 DNA is TGTGCTAGTGGTTTGGGAACAGGGCTTGGCTATGGCTACACCTTC. Translating it yields CASGLGTGLGYGYTF.

This rearrangement joins TRBV7-9 to TRBJ2-1, with D maybe TRBD1 (6 bases). The V end was cut by 1 base, the J end by 7 bases, with 14 bases between. Looked up from germline, CDR1 is SEHNR and CDR2 is FQNEAQ (reference sequence). The CDR3 contains 15 residues. CDR3 bases: TGTGCCAGCAGCTTAGAACAGGGCCGCCGGAATGAGCAGTTCTTC. Amino acids: CASSLEQGRRNEQFF.

V usage is TRBV7-2 and J usage is TRBJ2-1, with 7 bases fitting TRBD2. Losses at the gene ends were 8 bases for V and 0 bases for J; bases not matched to a gene: 7. This CDR3 is 15 amino acids long. The V gene's germline CDR1 is SGHTA and CDR2 FQGNSA. The CDR3 region has the DNA TGTGCCAGCGGGGGAGGGAGAGGCTCCTACAATGAGCAGTTCTTC. Its protein product is CASGGGRGSYNEQFF.

This sequence joins TRBV19 and TRBJ1-2, with 11 bases matching TRBD1. V gave up 10 bases and J gave up 4 bases; unmatched junction bases: 11. The germline gives CDR1 LNHDA, CDR2 SQIVND (reference sequence). This CDR3 contains 15 residues. CDR3 DNA: TGTGCCACCCGGACAGGGGGCGCAGAATTCTATGGCTACACCTTC. Encoded protein: CATRTGGAEFYGYTF.

The chain employs TRBV9 and TRBJ1-1; 7 nucleotides align to TRBD1. The germline gives CDR1 SGDLS, CDR2 YYNGEE. With V trimmed by 3 bases and J by 7 bases, 15 bases remained unmatched. The CDR3 is made up of 16 amino acids. The CDR3 region is CASSARDSPTTGEAFF. CDR3 nucleotide sequence: TGTGCCAGCAGCGCACGGGACAGCCCCACTACGGGTGAAGCTTTCTTT.

This chain links TRBV7-2 with TRBJ2-1; 8 bases map to TRBD2. CDR3 size: 15 residues. Germline trimming cut 6 bases from V and 0 bases from J; bases unmatched to any gene: 4. Germline V CDR1 and CDR2: SGHTA, FQGNSA. CDR3 nucleotides: TGTGCCAGCAGGACGGGGGGGAGCTCCTACAATGAGCAGTTCTTC. Protein product: CASRTGGSSYNEQFF.

The V gene is TRBV5-4, the J gene TRBJ2-1, with 9 bases matching TRBD2. This CDR3 region has 15 residues. V dropped 6 bases and J dropped 7; count of bases not matched to a gene: 11. Germline CDR1 and CDR2: SGHNT and YYREEE (reference sequence). The CDR3 coding sequence is TGTGCCAGCACTGATCGAGGGACTAGCTCTAATGAGCAGTTCTTC. This gives the protein CASTDRGTSSNEQFF. The full variable domain, its missing parts supplied by reference TRBV5-4 and TRBJ2-1, is ETGVTQSPTHLIKTRGQQVTLRCSSQSGHNTVSWYQQALGQGPQFIFQYYREEENGRGNFPPRFSGLQFPNYSSELNVNALELDDSALYLCASTDRGTSSNEQFFGPGTRLTVL.

This chain connects TRBV5-6 to TRBJ1-4, with D possibly TRBD1 on 6 matching bases. This CDR3 is 14 amino acids long. V was cut by 3 bases and J by 7 bases, with 13 bases left in between. Germline values: CDR1 SGHDT, CDR2 YYEEEE. The DNA of the CDR3 is TGTGCCAGCAGCTCTTCAGGGGAGGGTGAAAAACTGTTTTTT. Translating gives CASSSSGEGEKLFF.

The chain has TRBV5-6 and TRBJ1-2; a weak D match, TRBD1 (5 bases). Germline loops: CDR1 SGHDT, CDR2 YYEEEE. The CDR3 length is 15 residues. Deletions cut 1 base from V and 0 bases from J, with 10 bases between. For the CDR3, the DNA is TGTGCCAGCAGCTTGACGGAGGGGACTAACTATGGCTACACCTTC. This codes for CASSLTEGTNYGYTF.

The chain joins TRBV7-9 to TRBJ2-7; 7 positions agree with TRBD1. This CDR3 spans 16 amino acids. The germline CDR1 and CDR2 sequences are SEHNR and FQNEAQ (reference sequence). Unmatched junction bases numbered 7, after V lost 0 bases and J lost 2 bases. The CDR3 loop reads CASSLASDRLTYEQYF. The CDR3 DNA reads TGTGCCAGCAGCTTAGCGTCGGACAGGCTTACCTACGAGCAGTACTTC.

The J gene is TRBJ2-7, the V gene TRBV5-4; TRBD1 matches 7 bases. The germline V gene has CDR1 SGHNT and CDR2 YYREEE (reference sequence). The CDR3 runs 15 residues. The ends lost 1 base at V and 0 bases at J; junction bases unmatched: 4. CDR3 sequence: CASSLRGGGSYEQYF. The CDR3 DNA sequence: TGTGCCAGCAGCTTGCGAGGGGGCGGCTCCTACGAGCAGTACTTC.

The J gene is TRBJ2-7, the V gene TRBV7-6, with TRBD1 matching 7 bases. The junction had 7 bases not matched to a gene; V was cut back by 5 bases and J by 6 bases. The CDR3 has 13 residues. Germline CDR1 reads SGHVS; CDR2 reads FNYEAQ. CDR3 sequence reads: CASSPIDRAEQYF. The DNA for the CDR3 is TGTGCCAGCAGCCCGATCGACAGGGCCGAGCAGTACTTC.

The CDR3 sequence is CASSRVGPGEKLFF. The CDR3 bases are TGCGCCAGCAGTCGTGTGGGGCCGGGTGAAAAACTGTTTTTT. The chain combines TRBV4-3 with TRBJ1-4; TRBD1 is a possible D gene (5 bases). CDR1 and CDR2 from the germline V gene are LGHNA and YSLEER. The length of the CDR3 is 14 residues. Trimming stripped 6 bases from V and 7 bases from J, with 15 bases between.

The CDR3: CASSEGQKTDTQYF. CDR3 coding DNA: TGTGCCAGCAGTGAGGGGCAGAAAACAGATACGCAGTATTTT. The chain recombines TRBV25-1 with TRBJ2-3, with a possible D match to TRBD1 (5 bases). V lost 3 bases and J 3 bases, leaving 10 bases between the germline ends. The germline V gene encodes CDR1 MGHDK and CDR2 SYGVNS. The CDR3 runs 14 residues.

The gene calls are TRBV19 and TRBJ1-1; D ambiguous. Germline V gene lookup returns CDR1 LNHDA and CDR2 SQIVND (reference sequence). The CDR3 is 12 amino acids. Trimming took off 6 bases at V and 1 base at J, with 6 bases between the two ends. The CDR3 loop reads CASRYKNTEAFF. DNA of the CDR3: TGTGCCAGTAGGTACAAGAACACTGAAGCTTTCTTT.

The rearrangement joins TRBV5-4 to TRBJ2-7; 8 bases are shared with TRBD2. The CDR3 totals 14 residues. Trimming cost V 4 bases and J 4 bases; bases outside gene matches: 7. From germline, CDR1 is SGHNT and CDR2 YYREEE (reference sequence). CDR3: CASSPGGGGYEQYF. CDR3 coding DNA: TGTGCCAGCAGCCCGGGGGGGGGAGGGTACGAGCAGTACTTC.

This chain connects TRBV6-5 to TRBJ1-4; D gene unclear. The CDR3 extends over 15 amino acids. Trimming removed 2 bases from V and 5 bases from J, with 12 bases in between. Germline CDR1 reads MNHEY; CDR2 reads SVGAGI. The CDR3 DNA follows: TGTGCCAGCAGTTACGGCGGCAGAATAAATGAAAAACTGTTTTTT. Its translation is CASSYGGRINEKLFF.

About this clone itself: Other nucleotide sequences from this sample produce the same CDR3. The chain has TRBV7-2 and TRBJ1-5, with 7 bases identical to TRBD1. Germline values: CDR1 SGHTA, CDR2 FQGNSA. The V segment lost 5 bases and the J segment 2 bases; nucleotides outside the gene matches: 3. The CDR3 is 14 amino acids. Here the CDR3 reads CASSPTGGNQPQHF. The CDR3 coding sequence is TGTGCCAGCAGCCCTACAGGGGGCAATCAGCCCCAGCATTTT.

This clone was seen just once. The DNA of the CDR3 is TGTGCCAGCAGTTTCCGGACTAGCGGGAGTACCGGGGAGCTGTTTTTT. Its protein is CASSFRTSGSTGELFF. V usage is TRBV27 and J usage is TRBJ2-2, with 13 bases lining up with TRBD2. Germline assignment: CDR1 MNHEY and CDR2 SMNVEV (reference sequence). V lost 3 bases, J lost 5 bases, and 3 bases stayed unmatched. This CDR3 is built from 16 residues.

The sample holds one count of this clone. The chain uses TRBV19 and TRBJ1-3; D unresolved. Trimming took 7 bases from V and 4 from J, leaving 17 bases between them. Germline lookup yields CDR1 LNHDA and CDR2 SQIVND (reference sequence). This CDR3 region has 15 residues. The CDR3 sequence: CASTPWEGVGNTIYF. Here the CDR3 DNA reads TGTGCCAGTACCCCCTGGGAGGGAGTCGGAAACACCATATATTTT.

This clone was seen only once. The V gene is TRBV29-1, the J gene TRBJ2-1, with D perhaps matching TRBD2 (6 bases). From germline, CDR1 is SQVTM and CDR2 ANQGSEA. The CDR3 has 13 residues. The V and J ends lost 7 bases and 6 bases respectively, with 16 bases between them. The CDR3 DNA reads as TGCAGCGCCTTCCCCGGGACTCGCAATGAGCAGTTCTTC. This translates into CSAFPGTRNEQFF.

The V call is TRBV6-4, the J call TRBJ2-1; the match to TRBD2 covers 7 bases. The CDR3 runs 16 residues. The J segment lost 7 bases and the V segment lost 5 bases, leaving 14 bases of the junction unmatched. CDR1 and CDR2 (germline): MRHNA, SNTAGT. Here the CDR3 reads CASSWEGGGRGNEQFF. The CDR3 DNA is TGTGCCAGCAGTTGGGAGGGTGGCGGCCGAGGAAATGAGCAGTTCTTC.